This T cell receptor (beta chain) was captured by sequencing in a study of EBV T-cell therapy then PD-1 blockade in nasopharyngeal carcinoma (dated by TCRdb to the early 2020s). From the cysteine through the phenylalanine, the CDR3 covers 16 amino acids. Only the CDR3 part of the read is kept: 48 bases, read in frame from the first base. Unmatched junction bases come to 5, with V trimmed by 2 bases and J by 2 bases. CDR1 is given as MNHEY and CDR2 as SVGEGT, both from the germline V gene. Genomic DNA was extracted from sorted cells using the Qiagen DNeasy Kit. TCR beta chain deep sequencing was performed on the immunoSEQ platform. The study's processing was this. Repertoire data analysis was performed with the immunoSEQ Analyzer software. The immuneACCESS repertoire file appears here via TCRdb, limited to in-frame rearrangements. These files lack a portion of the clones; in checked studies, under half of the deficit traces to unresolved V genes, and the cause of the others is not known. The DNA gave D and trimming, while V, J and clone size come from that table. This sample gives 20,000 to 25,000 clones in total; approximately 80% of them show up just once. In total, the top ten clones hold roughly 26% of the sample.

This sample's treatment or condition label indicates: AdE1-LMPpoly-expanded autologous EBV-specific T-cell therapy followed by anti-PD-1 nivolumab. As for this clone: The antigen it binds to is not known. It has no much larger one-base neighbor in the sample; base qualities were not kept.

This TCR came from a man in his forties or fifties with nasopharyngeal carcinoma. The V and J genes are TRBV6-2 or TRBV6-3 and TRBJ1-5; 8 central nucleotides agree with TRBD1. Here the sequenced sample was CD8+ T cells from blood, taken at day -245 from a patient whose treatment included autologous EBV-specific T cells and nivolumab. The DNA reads TGTGCCAGCAGTTACGGGACAGGCATTGGCAATCAGCCCCAGCATTTT. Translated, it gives CASSYGTGIGNQPQHF.